These 16 T cell receptor beta chains came from one sample sequenced in a study of human T cells and chemical hapten exposure. Time point specified: healthy volunteer bleed at 2 weeks. Before extraction, the whole blood was not fractionated, and total RNA was taken from it. TCRdb re-analysed the RACE reads in MiXCR, keeping a single row per CDR3 protein. This sample carries roughly 100,000 distinct CDR3 sequences, approximately 9% of them seen once, and the ten largest clones take about 3%. The specimen sequenced was whole blood. The source of these receptors is a female donor in good health. Some clones in this sample may be carry-over from other donors' samples.

For this clonotype: This may arise from a read error, as a much more abundant clone is one base away. The chain recombines TRBV4-2 with TRBJ2-5; TRBD2 agrees at 7 bases. Trimming cost V 1 base and J 5 bases; bases outside gene matches: 7. Per germline, CDR1 LGHNA and CDR2 YNFKEQ. This CDR3 is 15 amino acids long. CDR3 amino acids: CASSQGRGEGETQYF. The CDR3 DNA follows: TGTGCCAGCAGCCAAGGCCGGGGGGAGGGGGAGACCCAGTACTTC.

There are many counts of this clonotype. The chain recombines TRBV4-3 with TRBJ2-7; 7 bases align to TRBD2. The J segment lost 1 base and the V segment lost 0 bases, leaving 9 bases of the junction unmatched. Germline V CDR1 and CDR2: LGHNA, YSLEER. CDR3 length equals 17 residues. The CDR3 coding sequence is TGCGCCAGCAGCCAAGAAACGCTAGCGGTGGGTTCCTACGAGCAGTACTTC. Protein: CASSQETLAVGSYEQYF.

This clonotype came up many times. This chain joins TRBV7-2 and TRBJ2-3; 11 nucleotides agree with TRBD2. Per the germline V gene, CDR1 is SGHTA and CDR2 is FQGNSA. V trimming: 3 bases; J trimming: 2 bases; junction bases outside the gene matches: 7. This CDR3 is built from 17 residues. Here the CDR3 DNA reads TGTGCCAGCAGCTTGCAGGGACTAGCGGATAACACAGATACGCAGTATTTT. Translation gives CASSLQGLADNTDTQYF.

This rearrangement joins TRBV7-3 to TRBJ2-5, with 8 bases matching TRBD1. The CDR3 is 15 residues long. The ends lost 5 bases at V and 4 bases at J; junction bases unmatched: 9. Germline V lookup: CDR1 SGHTA, CDR2 FQGTGA. The CDR3 region is CASSPGQAGGETQYF. CDR3 DNA: TGTGCCAGCAGCCCGGGACAGGCAGGGGGAGAGACCCAGTACTTC.

The chain recombines TRBV19 with TRBJ1-3; D remains unclear. V was trimmed by 5 bases and J by 0 bases, leaving 11 bases between them. There are 15 residues in the CDR3. Germline values: CDR1 LNHDA, CDR2 SQIVND (reference sequence). CDR3 bases: TGTGCCAGTAGTTTCAGCCCCCGCTCTGGAAACACCATATATTTT. Translating gives CASSFSPRSGNTIYF.

This clonotype showed up many times. The chain couples TRBV29-1 to TRBJ1-3; D remains unclear. V lost 6 bases and J 2 bases, leaving 11 bases between the germline ends. Per the germline V gene, CDR1 is SQVTM and CDR2 is ANQGSEA. This CDR3 comprises 13 residues. Here the CDR3 reads CSVALETGNTIYF. CDR3 DNA sequence: TGCAGCGTCGCCTTAGAAACTGGAAACACCATATATTTT.

This clonotype showed up just a few times. The chain uses TRBV5-1 and TRBJ1-1; no clear D. This CDR3 has 14 amino acids. Trimming took off 5 bases at V and 0 bases at J, with 11 bases between the two ends. Germline CDR1 SGHRS, CDR2 YFSETQ. Here the CDR3 DNA reads TGCGCCAGCAGTCTTGATACTATGAACACTGAAGCTTTCTTT. Translated, it gives CASSLDTMNTEAFF.

This chain uses TRBV28 with TRBJ1-1; possibly TRBD1 for D (6 bases). Germline lookup yields CDR1 MDHEN and CDR2 SYDVKM. V lost 4 bases and J 9 bases, leaving 18 bases between the germline ends. The CDR3 is 14 amino acids. The CDR3 is CASSSRLGGDKAFF. The CDR3 bases are TGTGCCAGCAGTTCCCGCCTCGGGGGCGATAAAGCTTTCTTT.

The rearrangement joins TRBV6-2 or TRBV6-3 to TRBJ2-7, with no clear D. This CDR3 spans 13 amino acids. Trimming removed 3 bases from V and 4 bases from J, with 10 bases in between. CDR1 is MNHEY, CDR2 SVGEGT, per germline. The CDR3 is CASSYENVYEQYF. The CDR3 DNA sequence: TGTGCCAGCAGTTATGAGAACGTTTACGAGCAGTACTTC.

This clonotype was picked up a small number of times. The chain couples TRBV19 to TRBJ2-7; the match to TRBD1 covers 8 bases. After removal of 3 bases from V and 3 bases from J, the junction contained 4 bases not matched to a gene. This CDR3 comprises 14 residues. Germline CDR1 reads LNHDA; CDR2 reads SQIVND (reference sequence). The CDR3 loop reads CASSIGQGHYEQYF. For the CDR3, the DNA is TGTGCCAGTAGTATTGGACAGGGACACTACGAGCAGTACTTC.

V is TRBV3-1 and J is TRBJ2-1; D is uncertain. The CDR3 length is 13 residues. Per the germline V gene, CDR1 is LGHDT and CDR2 is YNNKEL (reference sequence). V was pared by 4 bases and J by 7 bases, with 11 bases between. DNA for the CDR3: TGTGCCAGCAGCCTTGGTTTCGCGAATGAGCAGTTCTTC. It encodes CASSLGFANEQFF.

V gene TRBV12-3 or TRBV12-4 combines with J gene TRBJ2-1; 13 nucleotides line up with TRBD2. V lost 6 bases and J lost 6; bases outside the gene matches: 5. The CDR3 has 15 residues. The chain's CDR3 is CASSPTSGRANEQFF. CDR3 sequence (DNA): TGTGCCAGCAGCCCCACTAGCGGGAGGGCCAATGAGCAGTTCTTC.

Only a few counts were recorded for this clonotype. V gene TRBV19 combines with J gene TRBJ2-7; 10 bases line up with TRBD1. Trimming at V came to 6 bases and at J to 3 bases, leaving 11 bases not matched to a gene. The CDR3 loop spans 16 amino acids. CDR1 and CDR2 from the germline V gene are LNHDA and SQIVND (reference sequence). CDR3 protein: CASSPSSGTGDYEQYF. The CDR3 nucleotides are TGTGCCAGTAGCCCCTCCTCCGGGACAGGGGACTACGAGCAGTACTTC.

This clonotype was observed many times. This chain uses TRBV6-2 or TRBV6-3 with TRBJ2-1; 9 nucleotides line up with TRBD2. The CDR3 sequence is 19 residues long. Germline CDR1 reads MNHEY; CDR2 reads SVGEGT. Trimming cost V 2 bases and J 0 bases; bases outside gene matches: 11. The CDR3 DNA reads TGTGCCAGCAGTTACAAGACTAGCGGATTCCTTCCCTCCTACAATGAGCAGTTCTTC. This translates into CASSYKTSGFLPSYNEQFF.

This clonotype was observed a few times. The chain has TRBV3-1 and TRBJ2-3; a possible D gene is TRBD1 (6 bases). The germline gives CDR1 LGHDT, CDR2 YNNKEL (reference sequence). The CDR3 has 18 amino acids. Trimming removed 4 bases from V and 4 bases from J, with 24 bases in between. This CDR3 reads CASSPRAAWDTRPDTQYF. The CDR3 bases are TGTGCCAGCAGCCCCCGCGCCGCCTGGGACACGAGGCCAGATACGCAGTATTTT.

The chain has TRBV27 and TRBJ1-4; D is unclear. V was cut by 1 base and J by 3 bases, with 6 bases left in between. The CDR3 contains 14 residues. The germline V gene has CDR1 MNHEY and CDR2 SMNVEV (reference sequence). The CDR3 here is CASSLYGSNEKLFF. The CDR3 nucleotides are TGTGCCAGCAGTTTATACGGATCTAATGAAAAACTGTTTTTT.